The present TCR beta chain was sequenced within a study of lung T cells in sarcoidosis with Löfgren's syndrome. Sample share makes this clonotype medium-sized. Using its own MiXCR run on the reads, TCRdb lists one record per CDR3 protein. The sample includes about 19,000 distinct CDR3 sequences, 21% seen only once; the top ten take about 0.71%. The source of this sequence is a human donor with sarcoidosis (Löfgren's syndrome or another form), or a control subject (not recorded which). Sequencing was carried out using CD4+ T cells from bronchoalveolar lavage.

CDR3: CASSLSYIPNTEAFF. DNA for the CDR3: TGTGCCAGCAGTTTGTCTTACATCCCGAACACTGAAGCTTTCTTT. V usage is TRBV28 and J usage is TRBJ1-1; no clear D gene. The CDR3 spans 15 residues. Per germline, CDR1 MDHEN and CDR2 SYDVKM. V was clipped by 3 bases and J by 1 base, with 12 bases between them.